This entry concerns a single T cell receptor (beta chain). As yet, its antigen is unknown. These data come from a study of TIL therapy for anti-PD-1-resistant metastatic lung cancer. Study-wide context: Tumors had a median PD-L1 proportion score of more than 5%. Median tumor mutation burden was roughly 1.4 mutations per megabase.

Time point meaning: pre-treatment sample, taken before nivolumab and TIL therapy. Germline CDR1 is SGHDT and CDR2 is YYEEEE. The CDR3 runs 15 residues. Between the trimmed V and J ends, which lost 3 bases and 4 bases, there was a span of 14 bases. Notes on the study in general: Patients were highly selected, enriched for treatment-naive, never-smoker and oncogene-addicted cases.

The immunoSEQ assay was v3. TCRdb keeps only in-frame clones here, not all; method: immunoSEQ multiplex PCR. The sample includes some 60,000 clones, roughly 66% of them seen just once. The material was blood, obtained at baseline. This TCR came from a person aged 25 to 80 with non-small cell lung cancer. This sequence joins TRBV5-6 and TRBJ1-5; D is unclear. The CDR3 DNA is TGTGCCAGCAGCTGGTGGGGAAGCGGGAATCAGCCCCAGCATTTT. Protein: CASSWWGSGNQPQHF.